This TCR beta chain originates from a study of control samples from healthy donors and cancer patients. Trimming stripped 9 bases from V and 4 bases from J, with 37 bases between. CDR3 length: 20 residues. CDR1 and CDR2 (germline): LNHDA, SQIVND (reference sequence). Sequenced by immunoSEQ multiplex PCR; TCRdb stores in-frame clones only, minus some. The data contain around 120,000 clones, about 89% of them singletons. V and J are TRBV19 and TRBJ2-7; D assignment may be TRBD1 or TRBD2 (6 bases each). The sequenced material came from blood. This TCR derives from a woman under 30 in good health. The CDR3 is CARRKGFNMRGDDERYEQYF. The CDR3 nucleotides read TGTGCCAGGCGCAAAGGATTCAATATGAGGGGGGACGACGAGAGATACGAGCAGTACTTC.